Sequencing of this T cell receptor beta chain was carried out in a study of T-cell reconstitution after alpha-beta-depleted transplantation in children. In this sample, this clonotype turned up a few times. It was with unique molecular identifiers that the TCRbeta library was prepared. TCRdb called the PCR reads again in MiXCR, with one record for every CDR3 protein. The profile shows hundreds of thousands of distinct CDR3 sequences, over 15% of them singletons. This specimen was PBMCs from the stem cell graft donor, taken from the stem cell graft. The receptor comes from a human donor who donated a stem cell graft to a child with acute myeloid leukemia.

Here the CDR3 reads CASSLNRGPYEQYV. The CDR3 region has the DNA TGTGCCAGCAGTTTGAACAGGGGTCCCTACGAGCAGTACGTC. The chain employs TRBV28 and TRBJ2-7, with TRBD1 matching 7 bases. CDR3 length: 14 amino acids. CDR1 and CDR2 (germline): MDHEN, SYDVKM. V lost 3 bases, J lost 2 bases, and 4 bases stayed unmatched.